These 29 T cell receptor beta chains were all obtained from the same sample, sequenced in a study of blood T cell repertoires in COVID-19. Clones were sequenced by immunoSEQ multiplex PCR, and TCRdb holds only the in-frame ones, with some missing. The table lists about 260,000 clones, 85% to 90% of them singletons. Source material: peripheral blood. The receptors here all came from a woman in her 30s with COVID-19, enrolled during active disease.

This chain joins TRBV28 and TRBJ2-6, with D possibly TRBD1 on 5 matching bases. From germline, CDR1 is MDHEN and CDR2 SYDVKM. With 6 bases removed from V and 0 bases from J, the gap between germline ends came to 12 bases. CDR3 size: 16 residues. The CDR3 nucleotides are TGTGCCAGCAGACGAGCAGGGTCCTCTGGGGCCAACGTCCTGACTTTC. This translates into CASRRAGSSGANVLTF.

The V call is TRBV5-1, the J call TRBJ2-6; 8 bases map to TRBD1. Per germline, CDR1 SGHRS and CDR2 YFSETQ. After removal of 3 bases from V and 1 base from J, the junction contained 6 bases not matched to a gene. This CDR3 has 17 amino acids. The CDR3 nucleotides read TGCGCCAGCAGCTCGACAGGGGATCCTTCTGGGGCCAACGTCCTGACTTTC. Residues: CASSSTGDPSGANVLTF.

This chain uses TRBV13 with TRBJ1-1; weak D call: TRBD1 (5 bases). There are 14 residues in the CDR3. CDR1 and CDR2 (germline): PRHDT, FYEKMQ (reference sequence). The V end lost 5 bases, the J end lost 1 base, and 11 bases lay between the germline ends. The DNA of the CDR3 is TGTGCCAGCAGCCTCGACAGACGGAACACTGAAGCTTTCTTT. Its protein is CASSLDRRNTEAFF.

CDR3 DNA: TGCGCCAGCTCCACCAGGGAGGGAGAGACCCAGTACTTC. As protein: CASSTREGETQYF. V and J are TRBV4-1 and TRBJ2-5; 7 bases are shared with TRBD2. From germline, CDR1 is MGHRA and CDR2 YSYEKL. The CDR3 is 13 residues long. The V and J ends lost 8 bases and 4 bases, in that order; junction bases with no gene match: 7.

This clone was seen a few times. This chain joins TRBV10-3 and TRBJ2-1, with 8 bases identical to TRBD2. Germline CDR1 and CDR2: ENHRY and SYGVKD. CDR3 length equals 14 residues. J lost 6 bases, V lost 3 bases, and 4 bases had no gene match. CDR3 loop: CAISDRTSSNEQFF. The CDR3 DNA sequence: TGTGCCATCAGTGACAGGACTAGCAGCAATGAGCAGTTCTTC.

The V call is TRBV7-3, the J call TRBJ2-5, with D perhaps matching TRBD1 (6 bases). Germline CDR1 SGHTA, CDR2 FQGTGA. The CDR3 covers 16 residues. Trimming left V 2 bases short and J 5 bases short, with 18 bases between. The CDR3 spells CASSLWTVQNKETQYF. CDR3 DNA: TGTGCCAGCAGCTTATGGACAGTCCAAAACAAGGAGACCCAGTACTTC.

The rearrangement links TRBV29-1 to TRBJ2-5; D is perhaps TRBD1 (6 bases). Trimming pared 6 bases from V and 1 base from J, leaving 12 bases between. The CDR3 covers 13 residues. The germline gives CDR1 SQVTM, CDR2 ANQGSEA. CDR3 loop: CSVLRDIQETQYF. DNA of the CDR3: TGCAGCGTCCTCCGGGACATCCAAGAGACCCAGTACTTC.

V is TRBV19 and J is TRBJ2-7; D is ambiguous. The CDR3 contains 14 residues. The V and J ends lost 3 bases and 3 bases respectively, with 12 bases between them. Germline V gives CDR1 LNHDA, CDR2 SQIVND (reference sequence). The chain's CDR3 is CASSIGWQDYEQYF. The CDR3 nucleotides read TGTGCCAGTAGTATCGGTTGGCAGGACTACGAGCAGTACTTC. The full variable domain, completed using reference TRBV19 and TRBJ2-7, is DGGITQSPKYLFRKEGQNVTLSCEQNLNHDAMYWYRQDPGQGLRLIYYSQIVNDFQKGDIAEGYSVSREKKESFPLTVTSAQKNPTAFYLCASSIGWQDYEQYFGPGTRLTVT.

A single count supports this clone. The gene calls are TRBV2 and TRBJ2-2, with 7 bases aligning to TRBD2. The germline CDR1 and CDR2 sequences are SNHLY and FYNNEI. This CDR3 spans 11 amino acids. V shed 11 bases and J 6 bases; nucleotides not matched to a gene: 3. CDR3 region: CAGGRAGELFF. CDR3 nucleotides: TGTGCCGGTGGGAGGGCCGGGGAGCTGTTTTTT.

The CDR3 protein is CASSPFGNTIYF. CDR3 sequence (DNA): TGTGCCAGCAGCCCATTTGGAAACACCATATATTTT. The V call is TRBV7-9, the J call TRBJ1-3; no firm D call. CDR3 length: 12 amino acids. Germline values: CDR1 SEHNR, CDR2 FQNEAQ (reference sequence). Trimming shortened V by 5 bases and J by 3 bases, and 5 bases separated the two germline ends. Combining the CDR3 with reference TRBV7-9 and TRBJ1-3 gives the whole variable domain DTGVSQNPRHKITKRGQNVTFRCDPISEHNRLYWYRQTLGQGPEFLTYFQNEAQLEKSRLLSDRFSAERPKGSFSTLEIQRTEQGDSAMYLCASSPFGNTIYFGEGSWLTVV.

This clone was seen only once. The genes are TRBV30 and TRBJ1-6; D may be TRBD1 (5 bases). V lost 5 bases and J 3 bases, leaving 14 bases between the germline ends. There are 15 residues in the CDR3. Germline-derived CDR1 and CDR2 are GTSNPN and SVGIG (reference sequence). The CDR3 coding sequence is TGTGCCTGGGGTTTAGGGGCCGACTATAATTCACCCCTCCACTTT. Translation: CAWGLGADYNSPLHF.

CDR3 sequence reads: CASIPGLALDTGELFF. The CDR3 DNA sequence: TGTGCCAGCATTCCCGGACTAGCGCTCGACACCGGGGAGCTGTTTTTT. This sequence joins TRBV6-6 and TRBJ2-2; 9 bases line up with TRBD2. V gave up 7 bases and J gave up 3 bases; unmatched junction bases: 9. CDR3 length equals 16 residues. From germline, CDR1 is MNHNY and CDR2 SVGAGI (reference sequence).

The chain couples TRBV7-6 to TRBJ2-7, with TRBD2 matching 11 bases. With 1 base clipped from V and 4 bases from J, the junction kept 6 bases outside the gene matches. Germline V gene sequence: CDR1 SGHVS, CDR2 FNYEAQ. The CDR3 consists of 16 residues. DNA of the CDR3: TGTGCCAGCAGCTTAGGGGGGACTAGCGGACTTTACGAGCAGTACTTC. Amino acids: CASSLGGTSGLYEQYF.

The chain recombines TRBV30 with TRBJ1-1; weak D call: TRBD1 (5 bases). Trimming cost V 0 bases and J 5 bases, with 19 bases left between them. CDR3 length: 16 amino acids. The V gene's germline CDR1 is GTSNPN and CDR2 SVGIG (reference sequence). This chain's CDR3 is CAWSVPGGDLGTEAFF. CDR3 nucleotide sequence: TGTGCCTGGAGTGTACCCGGGGGTGATCTAGGAACTGAAGCTTTCTTT. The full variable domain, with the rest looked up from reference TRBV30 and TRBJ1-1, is SQTIHQWPATLVQPVGSPLSLECTVEGTSNPNLYWYRQAAGRGLQLLFYSVGIGQISSEVPQNLSASRPQDRQFILSSKKLLLSDSGFYLCAWSVPGGDLGTEAFFGQGTRLTVV.

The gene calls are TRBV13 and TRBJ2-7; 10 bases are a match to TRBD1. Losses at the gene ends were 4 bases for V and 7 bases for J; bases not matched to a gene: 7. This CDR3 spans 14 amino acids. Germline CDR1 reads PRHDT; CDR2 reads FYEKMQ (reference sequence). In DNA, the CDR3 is TGTGCCAGCAGCTCCGGGACAGGGGCGGGAGAGCAGTACTTC. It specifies CASSSGTGAGEQYF.

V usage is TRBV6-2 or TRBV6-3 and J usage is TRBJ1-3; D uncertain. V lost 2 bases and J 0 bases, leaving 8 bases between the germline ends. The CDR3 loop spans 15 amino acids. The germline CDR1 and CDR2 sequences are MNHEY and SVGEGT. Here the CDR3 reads CASSYNGDSGNTIYF. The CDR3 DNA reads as TGTGCCAGCAGTTACAACGGTGACTCTGGAAACACCATATATTTT.

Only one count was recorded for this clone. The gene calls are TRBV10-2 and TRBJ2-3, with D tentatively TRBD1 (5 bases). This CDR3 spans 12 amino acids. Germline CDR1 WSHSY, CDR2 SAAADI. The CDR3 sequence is CATGSSTDTQYF. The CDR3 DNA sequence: TGCGCTACAGGTTCTAGCACAGATACGCAGTATTTT.

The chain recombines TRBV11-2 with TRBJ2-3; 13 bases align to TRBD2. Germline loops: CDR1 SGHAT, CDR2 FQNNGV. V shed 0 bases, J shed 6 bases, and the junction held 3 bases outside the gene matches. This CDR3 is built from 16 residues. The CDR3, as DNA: TGTGCCAGCAGCTTAGATACTAGCGGGAGGGGGGATACGCAGTATTTT. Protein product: CASSLDTSGRGDTQYF.

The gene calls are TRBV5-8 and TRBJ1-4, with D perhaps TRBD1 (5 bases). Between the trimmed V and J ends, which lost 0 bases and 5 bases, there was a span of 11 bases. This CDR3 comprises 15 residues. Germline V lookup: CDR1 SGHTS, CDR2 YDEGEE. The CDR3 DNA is TGTGCCAGCAGCTTGGCAGGGTTTTGGAATGAAAAACTGTTTTTT. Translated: CASSLAGFWNEKLFF.

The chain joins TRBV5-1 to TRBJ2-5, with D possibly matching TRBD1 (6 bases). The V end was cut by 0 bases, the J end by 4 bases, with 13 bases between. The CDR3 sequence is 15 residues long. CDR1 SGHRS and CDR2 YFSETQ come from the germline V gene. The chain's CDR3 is CASSLGVQGLETQYF. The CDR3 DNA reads TGCGCCAGCAGCTTGGGAGTTCAGGGGTTAGAGACCCAGTACTTC. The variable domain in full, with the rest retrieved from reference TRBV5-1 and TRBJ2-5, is KAGVTQTPRYLIKTRGQQVTLSCSPISGHRSVSWYQQTPGQGLQFLFEYFSETQRNKGNFPGRFSGRQFSNSRSEMNVSTLELGDSALYLCASSLGVQGLETQYFGPGTRLLVL.

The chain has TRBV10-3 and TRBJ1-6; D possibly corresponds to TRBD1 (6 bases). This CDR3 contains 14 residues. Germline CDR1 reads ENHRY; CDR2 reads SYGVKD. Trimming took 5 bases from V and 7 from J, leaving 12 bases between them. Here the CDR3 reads CAISPGQGNSPLHF. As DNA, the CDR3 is TGTGCCATCAGTCCGGGACAAGGGAATTCACCCCTCCACTTT.

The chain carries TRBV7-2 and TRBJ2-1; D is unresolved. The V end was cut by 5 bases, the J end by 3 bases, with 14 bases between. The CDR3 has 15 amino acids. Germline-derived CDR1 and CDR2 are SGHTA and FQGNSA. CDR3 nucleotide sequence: TGTGCCAGCAGCCCAGCGTGGTCCTTCTACAATGAGCAGTTCTTC. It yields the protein CASSPAWSFYNEQFF.

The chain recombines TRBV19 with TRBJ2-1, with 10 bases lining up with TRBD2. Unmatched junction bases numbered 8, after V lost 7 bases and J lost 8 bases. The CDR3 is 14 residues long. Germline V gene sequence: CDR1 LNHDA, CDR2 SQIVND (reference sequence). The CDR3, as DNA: TGTGCCAGTAATGCCGGACTAGCGGTAGATGAGCAGTTCTTC. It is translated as CASNAGLAVDEQFF.

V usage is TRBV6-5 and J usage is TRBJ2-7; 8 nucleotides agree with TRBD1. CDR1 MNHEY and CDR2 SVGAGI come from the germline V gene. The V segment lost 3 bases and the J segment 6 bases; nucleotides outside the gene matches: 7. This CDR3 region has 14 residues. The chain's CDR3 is CASSYAQGAGEQYF. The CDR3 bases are TGTGCCAGCAGTTATGCGCAGGGGGCGGGCGAGCAGTACTTC.

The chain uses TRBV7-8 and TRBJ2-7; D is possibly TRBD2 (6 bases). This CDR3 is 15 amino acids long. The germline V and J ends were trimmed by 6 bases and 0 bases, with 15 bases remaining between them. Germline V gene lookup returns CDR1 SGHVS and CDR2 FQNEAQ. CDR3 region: CASSPWAGFSYEQYF. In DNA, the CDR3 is TGTGCCAGCAGTCCGTGGGCGGGATTCTCCTACGAGCAGTACTTC.

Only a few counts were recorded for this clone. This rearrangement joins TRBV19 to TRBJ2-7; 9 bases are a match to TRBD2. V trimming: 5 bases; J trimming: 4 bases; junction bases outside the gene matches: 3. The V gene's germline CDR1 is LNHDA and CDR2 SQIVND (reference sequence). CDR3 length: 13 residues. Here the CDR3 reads CASSFSGSYEQYF. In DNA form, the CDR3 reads TGTGCCAGTAGTTTTAGCGGGAGTTACGAGCAGTACTTC.

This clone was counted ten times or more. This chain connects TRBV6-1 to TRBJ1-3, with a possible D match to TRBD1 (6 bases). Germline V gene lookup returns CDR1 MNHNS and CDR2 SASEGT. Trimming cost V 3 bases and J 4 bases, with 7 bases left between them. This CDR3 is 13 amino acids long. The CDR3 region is CASSDRGGNTIYF. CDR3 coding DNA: TGTGCCAGCAGTGATAGGGGGGGAAACACCATATATTTT.

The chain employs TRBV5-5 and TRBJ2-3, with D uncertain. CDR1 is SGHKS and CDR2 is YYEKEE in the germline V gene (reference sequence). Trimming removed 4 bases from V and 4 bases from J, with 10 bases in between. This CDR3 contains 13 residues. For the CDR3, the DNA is TGTGCCAGCAGCGAAACAGTGGCAGATACGCAGTATTTT. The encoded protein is CASSETVADTQYF.

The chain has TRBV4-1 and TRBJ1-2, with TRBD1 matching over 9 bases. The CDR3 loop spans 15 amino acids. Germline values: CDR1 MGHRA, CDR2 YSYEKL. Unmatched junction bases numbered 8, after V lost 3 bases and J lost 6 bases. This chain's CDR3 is CASSQPGQGSHGYTF. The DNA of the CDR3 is TGCGCCAGCAGCCAGCCCGGACAGGGGAGTCATGGCTACACCTTC.